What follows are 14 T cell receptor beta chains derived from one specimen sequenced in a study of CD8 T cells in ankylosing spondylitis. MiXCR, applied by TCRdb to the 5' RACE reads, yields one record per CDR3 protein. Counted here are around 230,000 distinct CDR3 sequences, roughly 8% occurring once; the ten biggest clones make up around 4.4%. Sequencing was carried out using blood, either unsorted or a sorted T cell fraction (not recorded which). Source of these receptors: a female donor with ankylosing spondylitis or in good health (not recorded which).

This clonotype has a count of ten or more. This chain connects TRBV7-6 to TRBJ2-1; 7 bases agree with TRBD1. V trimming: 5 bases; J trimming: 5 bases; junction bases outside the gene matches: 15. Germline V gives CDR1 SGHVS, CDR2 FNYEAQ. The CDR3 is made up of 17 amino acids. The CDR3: CASSILRQGVGNNEQFF. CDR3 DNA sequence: TGTGCCAGCAGCATTTTAAGACAGGGTGTGGGAAACAATGAGCAGTTCTTC.

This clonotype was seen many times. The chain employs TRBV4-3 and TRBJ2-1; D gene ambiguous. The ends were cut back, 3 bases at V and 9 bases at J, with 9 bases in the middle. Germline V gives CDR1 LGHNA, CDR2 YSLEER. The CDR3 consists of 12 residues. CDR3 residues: CASSHLTREQFF. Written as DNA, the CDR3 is TGCGCCAGCAGCCACCTTACTCGTGAGCAGTTCTTC.

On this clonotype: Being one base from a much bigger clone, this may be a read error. CDR3 protein: CVSSPPGPNTEAFF. The CDR3 coding sequence is TGTGTCAGCAGCCCGCCGGGACCCAACACTGAAGCTTTCTTT. The chain joins TRBV3-1 to TRBJ1-1, with a weak D call TRBD1 (5 bases). The CDR3 extends over 14 amino acids. The germline CDR1 and CDR2 sequences are LGHDT and YNNKEL (reference sequence).

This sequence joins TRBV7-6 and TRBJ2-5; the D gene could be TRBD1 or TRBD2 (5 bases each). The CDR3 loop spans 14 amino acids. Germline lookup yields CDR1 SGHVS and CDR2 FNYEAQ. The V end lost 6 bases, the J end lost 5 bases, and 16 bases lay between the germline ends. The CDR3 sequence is CASSPVGRGETQYF. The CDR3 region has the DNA TGTGCCAGCAGTCCAGTGGGACGCGGGGAGACCCAGTACTTC.

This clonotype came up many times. CDR3 DNA: TGTGCCACCAGCGGAAGACTAGCCCTGGTAGACAATGAGCAGTTCTTC. Amino acids: CATSGRLALVDNEQFF. The rearrangement joins TRBV15 to TRBJ2-1; the match to TRBD2 covers 7 bases. The V and J ends lost 5 bases and 5 bases, in that order; junction bases with no gene match: 12. Germline CDR1 LNHNV, CDR2 YYDKDF (reference sequence). This CDR3 has 16 residues.

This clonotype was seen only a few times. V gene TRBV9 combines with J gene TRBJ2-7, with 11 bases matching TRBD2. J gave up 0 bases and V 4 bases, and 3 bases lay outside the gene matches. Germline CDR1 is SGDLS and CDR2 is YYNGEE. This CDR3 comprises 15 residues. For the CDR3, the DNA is TGTGCCAGCAGCCAGACTAGCGGGAACTCCTACGAGCAGTACTTC. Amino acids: CASSQTSGNSYEQYF.

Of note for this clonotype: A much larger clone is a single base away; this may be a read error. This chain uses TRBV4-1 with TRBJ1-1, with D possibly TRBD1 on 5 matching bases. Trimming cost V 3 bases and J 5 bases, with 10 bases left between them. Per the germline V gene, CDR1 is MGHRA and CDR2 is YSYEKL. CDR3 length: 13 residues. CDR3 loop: CASSHVGVTEAFF. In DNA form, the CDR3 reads TGCGCCAGCAGCCACGTAGGGGTGACTGAAGCTTTCTTT.

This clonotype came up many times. DNA for the CDR3: TGTGCCAGCAGCAAATTACGAGGACGAACAACTAATGAAAAACTGTTTTTT. Residues: CASSKLRGRTTNEKLFF. J is TRBJ1-4 and V is TRBV11-2; D is unclear. Germline CDR1 reads SGHAT; CDR2 reads FQNNGV. The CDR3 extends over 17 amino acids. Trimming left V 5 bases short and J 0 bases short, with 16 bases between. The variable domain in full, completed from reference TRBV11-2 and TRBJ1-4, reads EAGVAQSPRYKIIEKRQSVAFWCNPISGHATLYWYQQILGQGPKLLIQFQNNGVVDDSQLPKDRFSAERLKGVDSTLKIQPAKLEDSAVYLCASSKLRGRTTNEKLFFGSGTQLSVL.

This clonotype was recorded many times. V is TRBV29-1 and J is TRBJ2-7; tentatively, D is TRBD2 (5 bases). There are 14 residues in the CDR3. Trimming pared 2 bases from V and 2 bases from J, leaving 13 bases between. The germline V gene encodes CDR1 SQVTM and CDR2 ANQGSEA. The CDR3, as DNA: TGCAGCGTTGAAAAAGAGAGGGAGCCCTACGAGCAGTACTTC. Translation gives CSVEKEREPYEQYF.

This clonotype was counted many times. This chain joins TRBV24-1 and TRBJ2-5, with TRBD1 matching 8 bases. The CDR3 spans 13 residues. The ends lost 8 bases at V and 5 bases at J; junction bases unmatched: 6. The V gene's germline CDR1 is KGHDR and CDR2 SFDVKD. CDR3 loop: CATKDRVEETQYF. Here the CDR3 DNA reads TGTGCCACCAAGGACAGGGTAGAGGAGACCCAGTACTTC.

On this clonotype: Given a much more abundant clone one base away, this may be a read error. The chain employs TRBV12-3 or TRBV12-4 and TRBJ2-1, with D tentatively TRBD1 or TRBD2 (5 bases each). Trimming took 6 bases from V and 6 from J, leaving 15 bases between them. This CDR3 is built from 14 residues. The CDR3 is CASSRDLPTNEQFF. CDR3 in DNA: TGTGCCAGCAGCCGGGACCTCCCTACCAATGAGCAGTTCTTC.

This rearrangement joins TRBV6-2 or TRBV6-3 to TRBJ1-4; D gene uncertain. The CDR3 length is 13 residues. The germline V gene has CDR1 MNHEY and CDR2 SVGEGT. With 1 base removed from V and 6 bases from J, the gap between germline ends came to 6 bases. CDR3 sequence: CASSYYPDEKLFF. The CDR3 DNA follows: TGTGCCAGCAGTTACTATCCGGATGAAAAACTGTTTTTT.

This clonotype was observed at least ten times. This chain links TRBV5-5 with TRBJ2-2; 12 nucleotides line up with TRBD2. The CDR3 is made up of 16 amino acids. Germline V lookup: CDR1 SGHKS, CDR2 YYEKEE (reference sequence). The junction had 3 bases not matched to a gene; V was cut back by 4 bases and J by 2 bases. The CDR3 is CASSRTSGTNTGELFF. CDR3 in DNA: TGTGCCAGCAGCAGGACTAGCGGGACCAACACCGGGGAGCTGTTTTTT.

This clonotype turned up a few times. CDR3 nucleotide sequence: TGCAGCGTTGGAAGAGGACGGGAACTGCCCCTCAATGGCTACACCTTC. Its protein is CSVGRGRELPLNGYTF. J is TRBJ1-2 and V is TRBV29-1; D is undetermined. From germline, CDR1 is SQVTM and CDR2 ANQGSEA. V lost 4 bases and J 6 bases, leaving 24 bases between the germline ends. This CDR3 is 16 amino acids long.